Listed here is a single T cell receptor (beta chain). Sequenced by immunoSEQ multiplex PCR; TCRdb stores in-frame clones only, minus some. The sample has around 150,000 clones; approximately 80% are singletons. This specimen belongs to a study of blood T cell repertoires in COVID-19. Across the study: Specimens from acute and convalescent COVID-19 originated in the United States, Italy and Spain.

The CDR3 totals 14 residues. Looked up from germline, CDR1 is KGHDR and CDR2 is SFDVKD. V shed 2 bases and J shed 2 bases, with 9 bases lying between them. The sequenced sample was peripheral blood. The sequence derives from a man between 60 and 70 years old with acute or convalescent COVID-19. The chain combines TRBV24-1 with TRBJ2-7, with D perhaps matching TRBD1 (5 bases). CDR3 in DNA: TGTGCCACCAGTGATTCAGGGTTAGCCTACGAGCAGTACTTC. Translation: CATSDSGLAYEQYF.